Frequency places the clone carrying this TCR beta chain as medium-sized. Its antigen is unknown. The CDR3 is 21 amino acids. The germline CDR1 and CDR2 sequences are MNHEY and SMNVEV (reference sequence). TRB amplification used around 0.25 ug of peripheral blood genomic DNA. TRB was amplified by touch-down multiplex PCR, primer pools A and B combined. TCRdb re-called the multiplex PCR reads; every CDR3 protein appears as one record, without DNA. Its clone listing holds thousands of distinct CDR3 sequences. This entry comes from a study of T cell clusters in autoimmune cytopenias. Overall study findings and caveats: Exclusive TRB clusters were about 2.8-fold more numerous in healthy donors than in active autoimmune hepatitis. No cluster-lack signature appeared between secondary cytopenia and chronic lymphocytic leukemia patients, apparently due to lymphoma masking. Clustering suggested that physiological T cell clusters were missing in primary autoimmune cytopenia patients. TRB repertoire shifts in secondary cytopenia and chronic lymphocytic leukemia mostly reflected lymphoma, not autoimmunity.

Sequencing was carried out using peripheral blood. V is TRBV27 and J is TRBJ1-1; TCRdb's D call of TRBD1 is untestable without DNA. This TCR derives from a human donor with an autoimmune cytopenia or autoimmune hepatitis (not recorded which). The chain's CDR3 is CASSSIHPGQGMWGEGTEAFF.